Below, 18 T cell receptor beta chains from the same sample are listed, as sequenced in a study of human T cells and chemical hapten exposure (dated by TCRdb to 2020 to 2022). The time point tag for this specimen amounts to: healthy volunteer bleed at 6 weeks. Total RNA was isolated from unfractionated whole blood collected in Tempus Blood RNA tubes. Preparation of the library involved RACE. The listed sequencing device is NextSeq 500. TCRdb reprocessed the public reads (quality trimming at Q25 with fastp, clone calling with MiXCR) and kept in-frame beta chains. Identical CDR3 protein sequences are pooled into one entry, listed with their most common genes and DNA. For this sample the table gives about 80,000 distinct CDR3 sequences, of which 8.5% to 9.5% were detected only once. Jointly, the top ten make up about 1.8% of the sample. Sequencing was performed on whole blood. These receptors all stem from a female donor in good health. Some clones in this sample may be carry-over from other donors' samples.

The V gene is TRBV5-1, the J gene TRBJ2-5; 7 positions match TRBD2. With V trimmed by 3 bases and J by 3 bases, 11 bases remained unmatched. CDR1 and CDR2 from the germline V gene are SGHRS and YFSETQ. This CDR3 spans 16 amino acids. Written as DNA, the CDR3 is TGCGCCAGCAGCTCGTTTGGCGGGGGTCGAGAAGAGACCCAGTACTTC. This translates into CASSSFGGGREETQYF.

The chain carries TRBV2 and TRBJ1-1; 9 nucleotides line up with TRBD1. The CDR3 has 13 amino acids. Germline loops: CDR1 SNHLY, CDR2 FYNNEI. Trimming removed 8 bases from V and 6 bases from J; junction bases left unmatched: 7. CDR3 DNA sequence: TGTGCCAGCGAGGGACAGGGAGCTCCTGAAGCTTTCTTT. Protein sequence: CASEGQGAPEAFF.

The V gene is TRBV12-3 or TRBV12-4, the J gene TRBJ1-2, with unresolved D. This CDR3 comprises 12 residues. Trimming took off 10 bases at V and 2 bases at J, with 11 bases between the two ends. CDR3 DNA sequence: TGTGCCACCTCTCCGGGAAACTATGGCTACACCTTC. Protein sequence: CATSPGNYGYTF.

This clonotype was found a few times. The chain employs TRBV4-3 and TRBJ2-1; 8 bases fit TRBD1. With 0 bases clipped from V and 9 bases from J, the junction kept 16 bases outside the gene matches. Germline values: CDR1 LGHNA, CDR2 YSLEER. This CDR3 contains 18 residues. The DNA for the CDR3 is TGCGCCAGCAGCCAAGAGGTCCCGGGACAGGTAACATCCTTTGAGCAGTTCTTC. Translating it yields CASSQEVPGQVTSFEQFF.

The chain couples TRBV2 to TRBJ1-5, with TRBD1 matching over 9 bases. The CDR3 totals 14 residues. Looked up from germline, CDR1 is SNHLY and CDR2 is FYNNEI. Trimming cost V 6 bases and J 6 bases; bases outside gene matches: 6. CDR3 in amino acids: CASRKGQGSQPQHF. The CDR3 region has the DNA TGTGCCAGCAGGAAGGGACAGGGTAGTCAGCCCCAGCATTTT.

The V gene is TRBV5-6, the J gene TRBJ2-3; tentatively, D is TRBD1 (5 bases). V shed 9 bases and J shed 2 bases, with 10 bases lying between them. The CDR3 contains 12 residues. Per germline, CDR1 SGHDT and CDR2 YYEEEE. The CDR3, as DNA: TGTGCCACACAGGAGCTCACAGATACGCAGTATTTT. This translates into CATQELTDTQYF.

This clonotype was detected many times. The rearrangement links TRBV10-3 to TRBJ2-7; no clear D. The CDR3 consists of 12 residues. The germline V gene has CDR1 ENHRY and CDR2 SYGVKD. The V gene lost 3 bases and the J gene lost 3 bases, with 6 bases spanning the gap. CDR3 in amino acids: CAISDNLYEQYF. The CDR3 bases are TGTGCCATCAGTGACAACCTCTACGAGCAGTACTTC.

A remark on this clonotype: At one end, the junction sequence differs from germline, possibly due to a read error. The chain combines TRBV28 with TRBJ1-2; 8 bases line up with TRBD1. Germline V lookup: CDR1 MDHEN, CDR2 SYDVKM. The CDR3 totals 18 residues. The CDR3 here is CASSSHPSQGAQNSGYTF. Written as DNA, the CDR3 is TGTGCCAGCAGTTCTCACCCCAGCCAGGGGGCGCAAAACTCTGGCTACACCTTC.

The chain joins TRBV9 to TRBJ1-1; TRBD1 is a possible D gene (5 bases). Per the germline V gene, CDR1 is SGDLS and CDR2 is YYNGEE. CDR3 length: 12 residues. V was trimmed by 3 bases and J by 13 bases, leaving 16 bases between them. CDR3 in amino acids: CASSDGAEKVFF. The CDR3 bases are TGTGCCAGCAGCGATGGGGCCGAGAAAGTTTTCTTT.

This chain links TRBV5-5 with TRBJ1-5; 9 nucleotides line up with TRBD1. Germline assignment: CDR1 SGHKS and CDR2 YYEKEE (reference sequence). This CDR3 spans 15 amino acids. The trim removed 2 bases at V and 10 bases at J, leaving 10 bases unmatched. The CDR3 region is CASSLERQGGNPQHF. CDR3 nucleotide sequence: TGTGCCAGCAGCTTAGAAAGACAGGGGGGAAATCCCCAGCATTTT.

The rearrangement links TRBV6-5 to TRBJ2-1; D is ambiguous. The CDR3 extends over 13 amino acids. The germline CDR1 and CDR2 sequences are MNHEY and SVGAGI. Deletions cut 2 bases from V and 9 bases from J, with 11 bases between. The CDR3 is CASSYGLALEQFF. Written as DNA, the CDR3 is TGTGCCAGCAGTTACGGTCTCGCGCTTGAGCAGTTCTTC.

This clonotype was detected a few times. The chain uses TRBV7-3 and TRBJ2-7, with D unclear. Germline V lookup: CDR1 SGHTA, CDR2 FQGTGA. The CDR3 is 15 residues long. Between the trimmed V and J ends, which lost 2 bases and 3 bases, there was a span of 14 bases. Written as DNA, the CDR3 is TGTGCCAGCAGCTTACTTGGGCGGTTCAACTACGAGCAGTACTTC. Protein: CASSLLGRFNYEQYF.

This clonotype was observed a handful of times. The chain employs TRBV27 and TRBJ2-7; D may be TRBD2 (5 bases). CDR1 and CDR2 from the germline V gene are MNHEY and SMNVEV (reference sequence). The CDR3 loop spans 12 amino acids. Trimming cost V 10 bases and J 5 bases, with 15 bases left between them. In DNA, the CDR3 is TGTGCCACCCGGACCGGAGGCAACGAGCAGTACTTC. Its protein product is CATRTGGNEQYF.

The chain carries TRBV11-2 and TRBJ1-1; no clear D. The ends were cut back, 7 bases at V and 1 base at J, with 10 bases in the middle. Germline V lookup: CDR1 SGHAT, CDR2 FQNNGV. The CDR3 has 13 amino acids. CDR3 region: CASNPGENTEAFF. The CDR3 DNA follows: TGTGCCAGCAACCCTGGGGAGAACACTGAAGCTTTCTTT. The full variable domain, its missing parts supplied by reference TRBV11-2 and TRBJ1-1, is EAGVAQSPRYKIIEKRQSVAFWCNPISGHATLYWYQQILGQGPKLLIQFQNNGVVDDSQLPKDRFSAERLKGVDSTLKIQPAKLEDSAVYLCASNPGENTEAFFGQGTRLTVV.

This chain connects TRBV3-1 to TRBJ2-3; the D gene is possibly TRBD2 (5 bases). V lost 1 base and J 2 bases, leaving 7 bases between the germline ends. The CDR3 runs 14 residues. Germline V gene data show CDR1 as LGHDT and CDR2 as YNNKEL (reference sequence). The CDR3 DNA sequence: TGTGCCAGCAGCCAAGTGACTAACACAGATACGCAGTATTTT. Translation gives CASSQVTNTDTQYF.

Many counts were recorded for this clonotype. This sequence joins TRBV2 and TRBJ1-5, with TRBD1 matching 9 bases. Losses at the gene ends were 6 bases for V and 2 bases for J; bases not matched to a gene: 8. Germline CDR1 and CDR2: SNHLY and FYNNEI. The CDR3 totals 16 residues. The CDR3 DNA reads TGTGCCAGCAGGCCCCTGGGACAGGGTGGCAATCAGCCCCAGCATTTT. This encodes CASRPLGQGGNQPQHF.

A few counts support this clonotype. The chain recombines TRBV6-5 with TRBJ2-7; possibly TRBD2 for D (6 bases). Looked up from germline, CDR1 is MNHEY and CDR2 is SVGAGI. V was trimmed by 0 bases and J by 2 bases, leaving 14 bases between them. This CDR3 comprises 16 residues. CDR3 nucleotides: TGTGCCAGCAGTTACTCGACGGGGGAAACAGCCTACGAGCAGTACTTC. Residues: CASSYSTGETAYEQYF.

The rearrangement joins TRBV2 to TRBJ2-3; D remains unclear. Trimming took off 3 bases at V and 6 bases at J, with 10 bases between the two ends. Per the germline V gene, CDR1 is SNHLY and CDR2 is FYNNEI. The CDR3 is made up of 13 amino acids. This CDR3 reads CASSDQVQDTQYF. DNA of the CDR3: TGTGCCAGCAGTGACCAGGTCCAGGATACGCAGTATTTT.